This passage covers 23 T cell receptor beta chains from one sample sequenced in a study of T cell changes during pregnancy in multiple sclerosis (dated by TCRdb to between 2017 and 2020). The protocol used for the library was the immunoSEQ multiplex PCR assay. The immuneACCESS repertoire file appears here via TCRdb, limited to in-frame rearrangements. These files lack a portion of the clones; in checked studies, under half of the deficit traces to unresolved V genes, and the cause of the others is not known. This sample comprises 55,000 to 70,000 clones, 90% to 95% of them detected only once. The ten top clones hold 1.3% of the sample. Source: peripheral blood, taken in the second trimester of pregnancy. Source of these receptors: a female donor in good health, enrolled as a control in a pregnancy study.

This rearrangement joins TRBV19 to TRBJ2-3; TRBD2 aligns across 11 bases. Germline-derived CDR1 and CDR2 are LNHDA and SQIVND (reference sequence). The V gene end was trimmed by 6 bases and the J gene end by 6 bases; junction bases not matched to a gene: 8. The CDR3 extends over 15 amino acids. The CDR3 DNA follows: TGTGCCAGTAGACTAGCGGGAGCGGGTCCGGATACGCAGTATTTT. Translated, it gives CASRLAGAGPDTQYF.

The chain employs TRBV7-9 and TRBJ2-2; 7 bases match TRBD2. This CDR3 has 17 residues. CDR1 is SEHNR and CDR2 is FQNEAQ in the germline V gene (reference sequence). J gave up 1 base and V 1 base, and 6 bases lay outside the gene matches. The CDR3 DNA is TGTGCCAGCAGCTTAGTTACGGGGGGTCTGAACACCGGGGAGCTGTTTTTT. This codes for CASSLVTGGLNTGELFF.

V gene TRBV5-6 combines with J gene TRBJ2-3, with TRBD2 matching over 8 bases. J was trimmed by 1 base and V by 2 bases; bases with no gene match: 9. Germline V gives CDR1 SGHDT, CDR2 YYEEEE. The CDR3 is made up of 17 amino acids. CDR3 in DNA: TGTGCCAGCAGCTTACGTGGAGCGGGGGCACGCACAGATACGCAGTATTTT. Amino acid sequence: CASSLRGAGARTDTQYF.

The chain joins TRBV9 to TRBJ2-2; 8 bases match TRBD2. From germline, CDR1 is SGDLS and CDR2 YYNGEE. V lost 3 bases to trimming and J lost 4 bases; unmatched junction nucleotides: 8. This CDR3 has 16 residues. The CDR3 DNA sequence: TGTGCCAGCAGCGGCCCGGGGGGGCTGAGCACCGGGGAGCTGTTTTTT. Protein sequence: CASSGPGGLSTGELFF.

CDR3 loop: CASSQDRQNIQYF. CDR3 DNA: TGTGCCAGCAGCCAGGACAGGCAAAACATTCAGTACTTC. The V gene is TRBV11-3, the J gene TRBJ2-4, with 7 nucleotides matching TRBD1. The CDR3 has 13 residues. With 5 bases clipped from V and 5 bases from J, the junction kept 3 bases outside the gene matches. Germline lookup yields CDR1 SGHNT and CDR2 YENEEA.

CDR3 loop: CASSYSRPGYEQYF. The CDR3 bases are TGTGCCAGCAGTTACAGTCGACCGGGCTACGAGCAGTACTTC. This chain connects TRBV6-5 to TRBJ2-7, with D unresolved. Germline lookup yields CDR1 MNHEY and CDR2 SVGAGI. V lost 2 bases to trimming and J lost 3 bases, with 11 bases between them. This CDR3 has 14 amino acids.

The chain employs TRBV2 and TRBJ1-5, with D uncertain. Germline values: CDR1 SNHLY, CDR2 FYNNEI. Trimming took 4 bases from V and 4 from J, leaving 14 bases between them. CDR3 size: 15 residues. The CDR3 nucleotides read TGTGCCAGCAGTGTAGCGCAGGTACATAATCAGCCCCAGCATTTT. It codes for CASSVAQVHNQPQHF. Full variable domain (remainder filled in from reference TRBV2 and TRBJ1-5): EPEVTQTPSHQVTQMGQEVILRCVPISNHLYFYWYRQILGQKVEFLVSFYNNEISEKSEIFDDQFSVERPDGSNFTLKIRSTKLEDSAMYFCASSVAQVHNQPQHFGDGTRLSIL.

As to this clone: Other nucleotide sequences in the sample specify the same CDR3. The CDR3 region is CASSVGQGNQPQHF. For the CDR3, the DNA is TGTGCCAGCAGCGTAGGACAGGGTAACCAGCCCCAGCATTTT. V is TRBV9 and J is TRBJ1-5; 7 nucleotides line up with TRBD1. Germline CDR1 is SGDLS and CDR2 is YYNGEE. The CDR3 loop spans 14 amino acids. Trimming at V came to 0 bases and at J to 7 bases, leaving 4 bases not matched to a gene.

V is TRBV28 and J is TRBJ1-2; D is unclear. Germline V gene lookup returns CDR1 MDHEN and CDR2 SYDVKM. The CDR3 is 12 amino acids. The V gene lost 2 bases and the J gene lost 7 bases, with 8 bases spanning the gap. CDR3 sequence: CASSLGRLGYTF. Written as DNA, the CDR3 is TGTGCCAGCAGTTTAGGCAGACTTGGCTACACCTTC.

V is TRBV19 and J is TRBJ2-3; 9 nucleotides align to TRBD2. There are 16 residues in the CDR3. The germline gives CDR1 LNHDA, CDR2 SQIVND (reference sequence). Germline trimming cut 3 bases from V and 4 bases from J; bases unmatched to any gene: 8. The CDR3 loop is CASSMWGGGAADTQYF. The CDR3 DNA sequence: TGTGCCAGTAGTATGTGGGGCGGGGGGGCAGCAGATACGCAGTATTTT.

J is TRBJ1-5 and V is TRBV19; no firm D call. This CDR3 region has 14 residues. Germline CDR1 is LNHDA and CDR2 is SQIVND (reference sequence). The ends were cut back, 7 bases at V and 0 bases at J, with 10 bases in the middle. The CDR3 sequence is CASISRISNQPQHF. The CDR3 bases are TGTGCCAGTATCTCGAGAATTAGCAATCAGCCCCAGCATTTT.

This chain joins TRBV6-4 and TRBJ2-1; TRBD2 aligns across 11 bases. Losses at the gene ends were 0 bases for V and 8 bases for J; bases not matched to a gene: 6. The CDR3 totals 16 residues. Germline CDR1 and CDR2: MRHNA and SNTAGT. The CDR3 loop reads CASSDSDGTSGDEQFF. The CDR3 region has the DNA TGTGCCAGCAGTGACTCGGACGGGACTAGCGGCGATGAGCAGTTCTTC.

V is TRBV28 and J is TRBJ1-2; D not resolved. V was cut by 3 bases and J by 2 bases, with 7 bases left in between. CDR1 is MDHEN, CDR2 SYDVKM, per germline. The CDR3 length is 13 residues. CDR3 in amino acids: CASSFARNYGYTF. The DNA for the CDR3 is TGTGCCAGCAGTTTTGCCCGGAACTATGGCTACACCTTC.

V is TRBV18 and J is TRBJ1-5, with 7 bases fitting TRBD1. Germline CDR1 is KGHSH and CDR2 is LQKENI. With V trimmed by 1 base and J by 0 bases, 6 bases remained unmatched. This CDR3 comprises 17 residues. CDR3 sequence (DNA): TGTGCCAGCTCACCACAACCCCAGGGGGATAGCAATCAGCCCCAGCATTTT. Its translation is CASSPQPQGDSNQPQHF.

This chain links TRBV27 with TRBJ2-7; possible D gene TRBD1, 6 bases. The CDR3 length is 15 residues. CDR1 is MNHEY and CDR2 is SMNVEV in the germline V gene (reference sequence). V lost 5 bases to trimming and J lost 7 bases, with 21 bases between them. The DNA of the CDR3 is TGTGCCAGCAGTCAACAGGGCCCAACACTATTGGAGCAGTACTTC. This gives the protein CASSQQGPTLLEQYF.

This sequence joins TRBV2 and TRBJ1-4; 7 bases match TRBD1. Per the germline V gene, CDR1 is SNHLY and CDR2 is FYNNEI. V lost 4 bases to trimming and J lost 6 bases; unmatched junction nucleotides: 5. This CDR3 contains 14 residues. The DNA of the CDR3 is TGTGCCAGCAGTGCGGACAGGTTGGATGAAAAACTGTTTTTT. Translating gives CASSADRLDEKLFF.

The chain carries TRBV2 and TRBJ1-4; no definite D call. Deletions cut 6 bases from V and 3 bases from J, with 14 bases between. CDR3 length: 15 amino acids. In germline, CDR1 is SNHLY, CDR2 FYNNEI. The CDR3 nucleotides read TGTGCCAGCAGGGTGACCAAGGCGGCTAATGAAAAACTGTTTTTT. Translation: CASRVTKAANEKLFF.

This chain uses TRBV28 with TRBJ2-5, with D tentatively TRBD1 (6 bases). The CDR3 has 12 residues. CDR1 is MDHEN, CDR2 SYDVKM, per germline. V lost 11 bases and J 0 bases, leaving 10 bases between the germline ends. The CDR3 DNA reads as TGTGCCCTTGGACAGCACCAAGAGACCCAGTACTTC. Its protein is CALGQHQETQYF.

V and J are TRBV6-4 and TRBJ2-5; 7 nucleotides align to TRBD2. The germline V gene encodes CDR1 MRHNA and CDR2 SNTAGT. The CDR3 totals 15 residues. Trimming took 5 bases from V and 1 from J; bases not matched to a gene: 7. This CDR3 reads CASSFRPGGQETQYF. The CDR3 nucleotides are TGTGCCAGCAGTTTCCGCCCGGGAGGCCAAGAGACCCAGTACTTC.

The V and J genes are TRBV5-1 and TRBJ2-3; TRBD2 matches at 12 bases. V was clipped by 2 bases and J by 3 bases; unmatched bases: 1. CDR1 is SGHRS and CDR2 is YFSETQ in the germline V gene. The CDR3 extends over 15 amino acids. The CDR3 coding sequence is TGCGCCAGCAGCTTCGGGACTAGCGGGACAGATACGCAGTATTTT. It translates to CASSFGTSGTDTQYF.

The rearrangement uses TRBV7-8 and TRBJ1-2; the D is unclear. The length of the CDR3 is 16 residues. Germline CDR1 and CDR2: SGHVS and FQNEAQ. The germline V and J ends were trimmed by 1 base and 2 bases, with 14 bases remaining between them. The CDR3 protein is CASSLVRVAGNYGYTF. Written as DNA, the CDR3 is TGTGCCAGCAGCTTAGTTAGAGTCGCAGGCAACTATGGCTACACCTTC.

The chain carries TRBV27 and TRBJ1-5; 7 nucleotides align to TRBD1. The CDR3 is made up of 15 amino acids. Germline-derived CDR1 and CDR2 are MNHEY and SMNVEV (reference sequence). With V trimmed by 5 bases and J by 2 bases, 6 bases remained unmatched. The CDR3 sequence is CASSRQGGGNQPQHF. CDR3 nucleotide sequence: TGTGCCAGCAGTCGACAGGGAGGAGGCAATCAGCCCCAGCATTTT.

The J gene is TRBJ1-1, the V gene TRBV29-1, with D hard to call. The germline CDR1 and CDR2 sequences are SQVTM and ANQGSEA. Trimming removed 4 bases at V and 5 bases at J, with 11 bases between. This CDR3 contains 12 residues. Here the CDR3 reads CSVGRDRTEAFF. The CDR3 nucleotides are TGCAGCGTTGGGAGGGATCGGACTGAAGCTTTCTTT.